This TCR beta chain came from a study of PD-L1 blockade in urothelial cancer. Added to each PCR by spiking were synthetic TCR analog templates. The method was immunoSEQ multiplex PCR; TCRdb's version includes in-frame clones alone and lacks a portion of them. The top ten clones hold about 15% of a sample with some 66,000 clones, about 90% of them seen once. Germline V lookup: CDR1 SGHTA, CDR2 FQGNSA. The CDR3 spans 16 residues. The V and J ends lost 2 bases and 6 bases respectively, with 19 bases between them. Stated time point: pretreatment peripheral blood. The receptor comes from a man aged 60 to 69 with urothelial cancer. The specimen comprised PBMCs, sampled around atezolizumab (anti-PD-L1) treatment. The V gene is TRBV7-2, the J gene TRBJ1-2; D may be TRBD1 (6 bases). The DNA for the CDR3 is TGTGCCAGCAGCTTACAATCCCAGGGGTTGGGCCATGGCTACACCTTC. Residues: CASSLQSQGLGHGYTF.